The present entry profiles one T cell receptor beta chain with its context. Antigen unknown. The data belong to a study of T cell responses to AZD1222 COVID-19 vaccine. Points from the study as a whole: Spike-specific TCR breadth and depth both grew after two AZD1222 doses. Donors were mostly white British, more females; clonal diversity possibly underestimated.

Data came from immunoSEQ multiplex PCR; TCRdb stores just in-frame clones and leaves some out. The repertoire holds around 88,000 clones, with around 88% as singletons. In germline, CDR1 is MNHNY, CDR2 SVGAGI (reference sequence). The length of the CDR3 is 15 residues. Trimming at V came to 2 bases and at J to 3 bases, leaving 4 bases not matched to a gene. This chain links TRBV6-6 with TRBJ1-5; 7 bases fit TRBD1. The clonotype was recovered from an adult in good health. The sample consisted of peripheral blood, taken on day 0 of MenACWY control vaccination. The CDR3 coding sequence is TGTGCCAGCAGTTACCCGACAGGGTACAATCAGCCCCAGCATTTT. It yields the protein CASSYPTGYNQPQHF.